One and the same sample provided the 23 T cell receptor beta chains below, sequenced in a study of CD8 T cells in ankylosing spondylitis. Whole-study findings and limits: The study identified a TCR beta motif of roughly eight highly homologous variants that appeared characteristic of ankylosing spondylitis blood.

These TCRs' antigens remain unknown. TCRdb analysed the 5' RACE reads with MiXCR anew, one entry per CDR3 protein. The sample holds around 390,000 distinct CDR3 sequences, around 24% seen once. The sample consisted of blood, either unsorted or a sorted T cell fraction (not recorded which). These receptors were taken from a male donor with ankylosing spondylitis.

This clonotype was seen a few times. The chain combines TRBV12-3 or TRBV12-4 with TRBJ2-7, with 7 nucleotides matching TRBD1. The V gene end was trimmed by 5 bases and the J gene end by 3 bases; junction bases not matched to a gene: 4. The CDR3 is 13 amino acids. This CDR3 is CASSMGQLYEQYF. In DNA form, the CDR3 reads TGTGCCAGCAGTATGGGACAGCTCTACGAGCAGTACTTC.

The CDR3, as DNA: TGTGCCAGCAGCCTCCTCGACCGTGGAGAGACCCAGTACTTC. Its translation is CASSLLDRGETQYF. The V call is TRBV11-2, the J call TRBJ2-5; D uncertain. This CDR3 spans 14 amino acids. With 5 bases removed from V and 4 bases from J, the gap between germline ends came to 14 bases. CDR1 and CDR2 (germline): SGHAT, FQNNGV.

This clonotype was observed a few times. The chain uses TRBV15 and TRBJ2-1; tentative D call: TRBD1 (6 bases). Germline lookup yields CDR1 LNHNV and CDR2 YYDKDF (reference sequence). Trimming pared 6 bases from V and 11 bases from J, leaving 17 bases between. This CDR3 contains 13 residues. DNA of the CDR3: TGTGCCACCAGAGGTGGGACAACCAGGCAGCAGTTCTTC. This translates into CATRGGTTRQQFF.

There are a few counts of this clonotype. CDR3 residues: CASSIEGTAYEQYF. The CDR3 DNA sequence: TGTGCCAGTAGTATCGAGGGGACGGCGTACGAGCAGTACTTC. V and J are TRBV19 and TRBJ2-7; either TRBD1 or TRBD2 may fit D (5 bases each). This CDR3 spans 14 amino acids. Germline values: CDR1 LNHDA, CDR2 SQIVND (reference sequence). V was pared by 3 bases and J by 4 bases, with 13 bases between.

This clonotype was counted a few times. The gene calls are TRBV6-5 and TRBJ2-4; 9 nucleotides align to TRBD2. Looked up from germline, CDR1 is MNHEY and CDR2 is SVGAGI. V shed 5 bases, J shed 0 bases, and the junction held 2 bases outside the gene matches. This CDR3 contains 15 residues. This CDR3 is CASSVLAGAKNIQYF. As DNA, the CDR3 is TGTGCCAGCAGTGTACTAGCGGGAGCCAAAAACATTCAGTACTTC.

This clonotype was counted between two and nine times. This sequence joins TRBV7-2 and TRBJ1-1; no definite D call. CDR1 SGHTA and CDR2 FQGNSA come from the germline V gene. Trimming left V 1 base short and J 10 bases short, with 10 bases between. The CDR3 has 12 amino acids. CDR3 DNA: TGTGCCAGCAGCTTAGGACCCGCCGCAGCTTTCTTT. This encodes CASSLGPAAAFF. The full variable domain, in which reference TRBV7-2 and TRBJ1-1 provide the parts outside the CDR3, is GAGVSQSPSNKVTEKGKDVELRCDPISGHTALYWYRQSLGQGLEFLIYFQGNSAPDKSGLPSDRFSAERTGGSVSTLTIQRTQQEDSAVYLCASSLGPAAAFFGQGTRLTVV.

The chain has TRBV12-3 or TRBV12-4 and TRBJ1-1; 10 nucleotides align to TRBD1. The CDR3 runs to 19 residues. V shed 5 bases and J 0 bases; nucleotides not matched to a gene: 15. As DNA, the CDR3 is TGTGCCAGCAGTCCATACCTGGGACAGGGGCAGGGGATGAACACTGAAGCTTTCTTT. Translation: CASSPYLGQGQGMNTEAFF.

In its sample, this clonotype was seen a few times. In nucleotides, the CDR3 is TGTGCCAGCAGCCTGACGGGGGGCAGGGATACGCAGTATTTT. Translation: CASSLTGGRDTQYF. The chain links TRBV11-2 to TRBJ2-3, with TRBD2 as a possible D gene (7 bases). Germline V CDR1 and CDR2: SGHAT, FQNNGV. This CDR3 has 14 residues. The ends were cut back, 5 bases at V and 6 bases at J, with 15 bases in the middle.

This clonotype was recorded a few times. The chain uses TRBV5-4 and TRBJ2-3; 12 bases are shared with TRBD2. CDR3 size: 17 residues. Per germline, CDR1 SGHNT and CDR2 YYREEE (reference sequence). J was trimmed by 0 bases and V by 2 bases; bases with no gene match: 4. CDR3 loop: CASSLDGLAGSTDTQYF. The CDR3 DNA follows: TGTGCCAGCAGCTTAGACGGACTAGCGGGAAGCACAGATACGCAGTATTTT.

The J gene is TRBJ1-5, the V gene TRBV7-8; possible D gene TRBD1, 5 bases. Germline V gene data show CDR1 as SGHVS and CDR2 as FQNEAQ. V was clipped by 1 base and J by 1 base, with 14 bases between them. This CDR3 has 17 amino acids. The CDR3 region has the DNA TGTGCCAGCAGCTTAGAAAGGGGTTGGGGAAGCAATCAGCCCCAGCATTTT. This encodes CASSLERGWGSNQPQHF.

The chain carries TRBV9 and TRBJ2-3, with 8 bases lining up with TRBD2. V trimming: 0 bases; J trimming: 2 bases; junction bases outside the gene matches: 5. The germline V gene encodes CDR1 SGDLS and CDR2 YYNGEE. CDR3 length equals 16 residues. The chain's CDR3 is CASSVDLAGYTDTQYF. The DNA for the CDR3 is TGTGCCAGCAGCGTAGACCTAGCGGGTTACACAGATACGCAGTATTTT.

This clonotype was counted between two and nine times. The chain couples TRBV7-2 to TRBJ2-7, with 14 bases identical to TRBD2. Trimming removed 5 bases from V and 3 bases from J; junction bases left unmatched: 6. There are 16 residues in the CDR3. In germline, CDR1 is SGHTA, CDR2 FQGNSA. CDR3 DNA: TGTGCCAGCAGCATTTACGGACTAGCGGGAGGCTACGAGCAGTACTTC. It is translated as CASSIYGLAGGYEQYF.

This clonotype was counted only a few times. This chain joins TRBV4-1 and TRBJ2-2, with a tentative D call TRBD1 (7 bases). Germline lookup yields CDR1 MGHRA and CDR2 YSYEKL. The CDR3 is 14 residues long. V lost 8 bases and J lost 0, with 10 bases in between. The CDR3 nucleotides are TGCGCCAGCGGAGGGGGCGCGAACACCGGGGAGCTGTTTTTT. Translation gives CASGGGANTGELFF.

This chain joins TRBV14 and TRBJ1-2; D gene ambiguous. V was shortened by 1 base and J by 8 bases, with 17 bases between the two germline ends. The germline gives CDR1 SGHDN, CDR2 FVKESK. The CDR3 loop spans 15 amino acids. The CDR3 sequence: CASSQVIGERGGYTF. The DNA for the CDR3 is TGTGCCAGCAGCCAAGTAATAGGAGAGCGCGGCGGCTACACCTTC.

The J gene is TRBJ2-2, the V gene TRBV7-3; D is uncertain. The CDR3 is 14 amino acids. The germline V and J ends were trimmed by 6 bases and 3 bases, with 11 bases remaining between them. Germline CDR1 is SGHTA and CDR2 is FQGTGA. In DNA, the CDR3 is TGTGCCAGCAGTCCGACGCTATACACCGGGGAGCTGTTTTTT. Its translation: CASSPTLYTGELFF.

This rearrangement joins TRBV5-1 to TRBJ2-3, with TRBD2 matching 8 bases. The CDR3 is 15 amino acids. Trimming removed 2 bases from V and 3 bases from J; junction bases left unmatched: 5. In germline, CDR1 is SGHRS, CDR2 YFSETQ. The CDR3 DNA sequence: TGCGCCAGCAGCTTACAAACTAGCGGAACAGATACGCAGTATTTT. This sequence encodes CASSLQTSGTDTQYF.

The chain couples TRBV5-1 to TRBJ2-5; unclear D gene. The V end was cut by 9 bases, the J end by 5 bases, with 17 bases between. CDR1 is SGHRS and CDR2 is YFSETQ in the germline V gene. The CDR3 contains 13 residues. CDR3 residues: CATSARPTETQYF. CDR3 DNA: TGCGCCACCTCGGCTAGGCCAACGGAGACCCAGTACTTC.

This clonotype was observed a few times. The CDR3 DNA is TGCAGTGCTAGAGATGATACGGGACTAGTAGGCGAGCAGTACTTC. Encoded protein: CSARDDTGLVGEQYF. The genes are TRBV20-1 and TRBJ2-7; 8 positions agree with TRBD2. J gave up 6 bases and V 0 bases, and 10 bases lay outside the gene matches. This CDR3 has 15 residues. Germline lookup yields CDR1 DFQATT and CDR2 SNEGSKA (reference sequence).

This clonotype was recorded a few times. CDR3 protein: CASSQQAYTYEQYF. CDR3 in DNA: TGTGCCAGCAGCCAACAGGCCTACACCTACGAGCAGTACTTC. The V call is TRBV28, the J call TRBJ2-7, with TRBD1 as a possible D gene (5 bases). Germline CDR1 is MDHEN and CDR2 is SYDVKM. The CDR3 spans 14 residues. V was cut by 6 bases and J by 2 bases, with 14 bases left in between.

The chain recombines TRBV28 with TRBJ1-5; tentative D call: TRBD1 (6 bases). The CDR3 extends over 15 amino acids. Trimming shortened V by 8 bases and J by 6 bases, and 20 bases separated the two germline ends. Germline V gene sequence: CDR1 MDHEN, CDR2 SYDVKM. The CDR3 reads CASSKPRGAGQPQHF. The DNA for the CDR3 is TGTGCCAGCTCAAAACCGAGGGGGGCGGGTCAGCCCCAGCATTTT.

As DNA, the CDR3 is TGTGCCAGCAGCCAAGGACTACCAGCTTGGAGTGAGCAGTTCTTC. It encodes CASSQGLPAWSEQFF. This sequence joins TRBV14 and TRBJ2-1; D might be TRBD2 (5 bases). V was trimmed by 1 base and J by 9 bases, leaving 16 bases between them. In germline, CDR1 is SGHDN, CDR2 FVKESK. This CDR3 contains 15 residues. Variable domain in full (rest from reference TRBV14 and TRBJ2-1): EAGVTQFPSHSVIEKGQTVTLRCDPISGHDNLYWYRRVMGKEIKFLLHFVKESKQDESGMPNNRFLAERTGGTYSTLKVQPAELEDSGVYFCASSQGLPAWSEQFFGPGTRLTVL.

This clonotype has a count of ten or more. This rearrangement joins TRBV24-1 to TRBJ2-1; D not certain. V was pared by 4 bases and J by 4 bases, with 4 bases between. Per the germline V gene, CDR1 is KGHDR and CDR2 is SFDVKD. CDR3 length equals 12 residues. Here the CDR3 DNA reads TGTGCCACCAGTGAACAATACAATGAGCAGTTCTTC. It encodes CATSEQYNEQFF.

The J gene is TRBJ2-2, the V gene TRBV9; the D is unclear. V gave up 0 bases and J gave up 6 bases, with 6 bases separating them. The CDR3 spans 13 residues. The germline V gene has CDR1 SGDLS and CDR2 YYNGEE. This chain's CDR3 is CASSVDGAGELFF. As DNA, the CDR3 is TGTGCCAGCAGCGTAGACGGAGCCGGGGAGCTGTTTTTT.